The 20 T cell receptor beta chains reported below all come from one sample, sequenced in a study of cytomegalovirus exposure and HLA in healthy donors. The PCR used 60 Vbeta and 13 Jbeta primers. Data came from immunoSEQ multiplex PCR; TCRdb stores just in-frame clones and leaves some out. The sample contains 150,000 to 200,000 clones, 60% to 85% of which appear only once. Specimen: PBMCs. These receptors all stem from a woman aged 40 to 49 in good health and CMV-seronegative.

V and J are TRBV18 and TRBJ2-3; 8 bases match TRBD2. V gave up 4 bases and J gave up 4 bases; unmatched junction bases: 10. CDR1 is KGHSH and CDR2 is LQKENI in the germline V gene. This CDR3 comprises 16 residues. CDR3 coding DNA: TGTGCCAGCTCACTACAGACTAGCGTATTCTCAGATACGCAGTATTTT. Its translation: CASSLQTSVFSDTQYF.

The rearrangement uses TRBV11-3 and TRBJ2-7; D might be TRBD1 (5 bases). Trimming removed 2 bases from V and 3 bases from J, with 8 bases in between. In germline, CDR1 is SGHNT, CDR2 YENEEA. This CDR3 is built from 13 residues. CDR3 DNA: TGTGCCAGCAGCTTACGCAGGGACTACGAGCAGTACGTC. Protein: CASSLRRDYEQYV.

This clone has more than one count but fewer than ten. V usage is TRBV11-2 and J usage is TRBJ2-1; perhaps TRBD2 as D (5 bases). Trimming removed 0 bases from V and 12 bases from J, with 21 bases in between. Germline CDR1 and CDR2: SGHAT and FQNNGV. This CDR3 comprises 16 residues. For the CDR3, the DNA is TGTGCCAGCAGCTTAGATCATGGCGGGCTCCCCCGAAGGCAGTTCTTC. It codes for CASSLDHGGLPRRQFF.

This clone appeared a few times. The chain carries TRBV15 and TRBJ2-1; 14 nucleotides agree with TRBD2. The length of the CDR3 is 15 residues. The ends lost 3 bases at V and 8 bases at J; junction bases unmatched: 3. The germline CDR1 and CDR2 sequences are LNHNV and YYDKDF (reference sequence). CDR3 coding DNA: TGTGCCACCAGCAGGGGACTAGCGGGAGTCTATGAGCAGTTCTTC. Residues: CATSRGLAGVYEQFF.

The rearrangement uses TRBV7-2 and TRBJ2-5, with 8 bases fitting TRBD2. The J segment lost 2 bases and the V segment lost 4 bases, leaving 6 bases of the junction unmatched. Germline V gene data show CDR1 as SGHTA and CDR2 as FQGNSA. The CDR3 is made up of 15 amino acids. The CDR3, as DNA: TGTGCCAGCAGCTCGATAGCGGGGCCTCAAGAGACCCAGTACTTC. Its translation is CASSSIAGPQETQYF.

The chain employs TRBV20-1 and TRBJ1-2; the D is unclear. The CDR3 runs to 10 residues. V was pared by 4 bases and J by 4 bases, with 4 bases between. Germline V gene sequence: CDR1 DFQATT, CDR2 SNEGSKA (reference sequence). The CDR3: CSAKSYGYTF. The CDR3 DNA sequence: TGCAGTGCTAAGAGCTATGGCTACACCTTC.

The genes are TRBV7-9 and TRBJ2-7; D possibly corresponds to TRBD1 (6 bases). Trimming removed 6 bases at V and 6 bases at J, with 18 bases between. Germline CDR1 and CDR2: SEHNR and FQNEAQ (reference sequence). This CDR3 contains 14 residues. The CDR3 DNA is TGTGCCAGCAGTACCCAGGGGCCTGGAGGCGAGCAGTACTTC. This gives the protein CASSTQGPGGEQYF.

This chain uses TRBV11-3 with TRBJ1-1; D uncertain. The germline gives CDR1 SGHNT, CDR2 YENEEA. The germline V and J ends were trimmed by 3 bases and 1 base, with 9 bases remaining between them. The CDR3 is made up of 14 amino acids. The CDR3, as DNA: TGTGCCAGCAGCTTGTCCCGGAGGAACACTGAAGCTTTCTTT. The encoded protein is CASSLSRRNTEAFF.

V and J are TRBV10-3 and TRBJ2-1, with D unresolved. Trimming took 4 bases from V and 9 from J, leaving 10 bases between them. This CDR3 is 12 amino acids long. Germline CDR1 and CDR2: ENHRY and SYGVKD. The CDR3 region has the DNA TGTGCCATCAGTGTTCGTGCCGGTGAGCAGTTCTTC. This gives the protein CAISVRAGEQFF.

This rearrangement joins TRBV7-2 to TRBJ1-1; 12 bases fit TRBD1. This CDR3 has 18 residues. V dropped 5 bases and J dropped 6; count of bases not matched to a gene: 16. Germline lookup yields CDR1 SGHTA and CDR2 FQGNSA. The CDR3 loop reads CASSGSWGQGASAAEAFF. The CDR3, as DNA: TGTGCCAGCAGCGGGTCTTGGGGACAGGGGGCTTCGGCTGCTGAAGCTTTCTTT. Full variable domain (remainder filled in from reference TRBV7-2 and TRBJ1-1): GAGVSQSPSNKVTEKGKDVELRCDPISGHTALYWYRQSLGQGLEFLIYFQGNSAPDKSGLPSDRFSAERTGGSVSTLTIQRTQQEDSAVYLCASSGSWGQGASAAEAFFGQGTRLTVV.

The chain has TRBV7-6 and TRBJ2-1; 14 bases fit TRBD2. With 2 bases clipped from V and 2 bases from J, the junction kept 8 bases outside the gene matches. Germline CDR1 is SGHVS and CDR2 is FNYEAQ. This CDR3 is built from 19 residues. The CDR3 coding sequence is TGTGCCAGCAGCTTAACCGGGACTAGCGGGAGAGCGGCCTACAATGAGCAGTTCTTC. It codes for CASSLTGTSGRAAYNEQFF.

This clone is a singleton in its sample. The junction shows a germline mismatch at one end, possibly a read error. The rearrangement joins TRBV7-9 to TRBJ1-1, with TRBD1 as a possible D gene (6 bases). The CDR3 is made up of 13 amino acids. Per the germline V gene, CDR1 is SEHNR and CDR2 is FQNEAQ (reference sequence). CDR3 nucleotide sequence: TGTTCCAGCAGCTTACAGGGCCCGACTGAAGCTTTCTTT. Protein sequence: CSSSLQGPTEAFF.

The chain joins TRBV7-2 to TRBJ1-4, with 8 bases that match TRBD1. The CDR3 loop spans 14 amino acids. The germline gives CDR1 SGHTA, CDR2 FQGNSA. Trimming removed 5 bases from V and 7 bases from J; junction bases left unmatched: 6. CDR3 coding DNA: TGTGCCAGCAGCCTCCAGGGGGCAGGTGAAAAACTGTTTTTT. Its translation: CASSLQGAGEKLFF.

The rearrangement links TRBV7-9 to TRBJ1-5, with 8 bases that match TRBD1. Germline CDR1 SEHNR, CDR2 FQNEAQ (reference sequence). The CDR3 length is 16 residues. J was trimmed by 4 bases and V by 5 bases; bases with no gene match: 10. The CDR3 nucleotides are TGTGCCAGCAGCCGGGGAGACAGGGGACTTAATCAGCCCCAGCATTTT. Protein product: CASSRGDRGLNQPQHF.

To note about this clone: The sample contains more than one DNA sequence encoding this CDR3. This chain links TRBV28 with TRBJ1-5; D is possibly TRBD1 (6 bases). This CDR3 is 15 amino acids long. V was cut by 3 bases and J by 7 bases, with 16 bases left in between. Germline V CDR1 and CDR2: MDHEN, SYDVKM. The CDR3 region has the DNA TGTGCCAGCAGTTTCCCGGACAGACCCGGGCAGCCCCAGCATTTT. Protein product: CASSFPDRPGQPQHF.

The chain joins TRBV7-9 to TRBJ1-1; D gene ambiguous. The V gene lost 6 bases and the J gene lost 7 bases, with 9 bases spanning the gap. The CDR3 runs to 11 residues. The germline V gene has CDR1 SEHNR and CDR2 FQNEAQ (reference sequence). CDR3: CASSGGIEAFF. The CDR3 DNA reads as TGTGCCAGCAGTGGAGGGATTGAAGCTTTCTTT.

V usage is TRBV7-2 and J usage is TRBJ2-3; possible D gene TRBD1, 6 bases. This CDR3 contains 15 residues. V was clipped by 9 bases and J by 0 bases, with 16 bases between them. The V gene's germline CDR1 is SGHTA and CDR2 FQGNSA. The CDR3 protein is CASSADSPSTDTQYF. In DNA form, the CDR3 reads TGTGCCAGTTCGGCGGACAGCCCTAGCACAGATACGCAGTATTTT.

The rearrangement joins TRBV18 to TRBJ2-1, with TRBD2 matching over 7 bases. Germline V gives CDR1 KGHSH, CDR2 LQKENI. V was clipped by 1 base and J by 2 bases; unmatched bases: 8. CDR3 length equals 17 residues. The CDR3 loop reads CASSPLGLAVTYNEQFF. In DNA form, the CDR3 reads TGTGCCAGCTCACCACTCGGGCTAGCGGTTACCTACAATGAGCAGTTCTTC.

This chain uses TRBV29-1 with TRBJ1-2; no definite D call. The germline V and J ends were trimmed by 0 bases and 7 bases, with 6 bases remaining between them. The CDR3 loop spans 11 amino acids. Germline V gene sequence: CDR1 SQVTM, CDR2 ANQGSEA. Here the CDR3 DNA reads TGCAGCGTTGAAGAACAGCTTGGCTACACCTTC. As protein: CSVEEQLGYTF. The whole variable domain, filled in from reference TRBV29-1 and TRBJ1-2, reads SAVISQKPSRDICQRGTSLTIQCQVDSQVTMMFWYRQQPGQSLTLIATANQGSEATYESGFVIDKFPISRPNLTFSTLTVSNMSPEDSSIYLCSVEEQLGYTFGSGTRLTVV.

The chain combines TRBV7-8 with TRBJ2-2, with a weak D call TRBD2 (5 bases). The CDR3 has 14 amino acids. The V and J ends lost 6 bases and 3 bases respectively, with 11 bases between them. In germline, CDR1 is SGHVS, CDR2 FQNEAQ. CDR3 amino acids: CASRTTGYTGELFF. The DNA of the CDR3 is TGTGCCAGCAGGACTACCGGTTACACCGGGGAGCTGTTTTTT.